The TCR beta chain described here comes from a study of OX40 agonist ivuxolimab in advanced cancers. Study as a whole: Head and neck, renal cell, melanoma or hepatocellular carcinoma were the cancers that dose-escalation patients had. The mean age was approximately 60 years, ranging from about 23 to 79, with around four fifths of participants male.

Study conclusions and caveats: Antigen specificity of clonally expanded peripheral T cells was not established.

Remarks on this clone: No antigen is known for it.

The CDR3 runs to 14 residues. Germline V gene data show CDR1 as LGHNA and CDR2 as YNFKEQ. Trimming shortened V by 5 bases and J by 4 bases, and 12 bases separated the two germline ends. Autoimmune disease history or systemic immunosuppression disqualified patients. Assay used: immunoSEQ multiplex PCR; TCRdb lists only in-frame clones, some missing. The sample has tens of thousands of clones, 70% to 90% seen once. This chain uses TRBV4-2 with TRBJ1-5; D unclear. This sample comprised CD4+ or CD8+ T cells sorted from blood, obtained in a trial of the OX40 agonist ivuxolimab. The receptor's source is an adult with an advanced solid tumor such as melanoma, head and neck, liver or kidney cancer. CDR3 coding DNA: TGTGCCAGCAGCAGCCTCTTGAGTAATCAGCCCCAGCATTTT. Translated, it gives CASSSLLSNQPQHF.